The 8 T cell receptor beta chains in this list originate from one sample, sequenced in a study of blood T cell repertoires in COVID-19. Sequenced by immunoSEQ multiplex PCR; TCRdb stores in-frame clones only, minus some. The sample holds 250,000 or so clones, 70% to 90% seen once. Sequenced material: peripheral blood. Receptor source: a woman aged 60-75 years with COVID-19, enrolled during active disease.

J is TRBJ1-1 and V is TRBV7-3; no reliable D call. The germline V gene has CDR1 SGHTA and CDR2 FQGTGA. The CDR3 is 17 residues long. Trimming took off 1 base at V and 2 bases at J, with 17 bases between the two ends. The CDR3 region has the DNA TGTGCCAGCAGCTTAAGCCGTTTAGGCACAGCAAACACTGAAGCTTTCTTT. Its translation is CASSLSRLGTANTEAFF.

This chain connects TRBV25-1 to TRBJ2-7; a possible D gene is TRBD1 (5 bases). Trimming shortened V by 4 bases and J by 4 bases, and 17 bases separated the two germline ends. This CDR3 has 15 amino acids. Germline loops: CDR1 MGHDK, CDR2 SYGVNS. This CDR3 reads CASSGRSGKGYEQYF. The DNA for the CDR3 is TGTGCCAGCAGTGGTCGGTCGGGTAAGGGGTACGAGCAGTACTTC.

The genes are TRBV20-1 and TRBJ2-7; D is unclear. V dropped 2 bases and J dropped 7 bases, with 6 bases sitting between them. Germline loops: CDR1 DFQATT, CDR2 SNEGSKA (reference sequence). This CDR3 contains 10 residues. CDR3 in amino acids: CSARQVEQYF. The CDR3 DNA sequence: TGCAGTGCTAGACAGGTAGAGCAGTACTTC.

This clone was counted once. J is TRBJ1-5 and V is TRBV19; D perhaps matches TRBD1 (5 bases). CDR3 length: 15 residues. Trimming stripped 9 bases from V and 7 bases from J, with 22 bases between. Germline V gene data show CDR1 as LNHDA and CDR2 as SQIVND (reference sequence). CDR3 DNA sequence: TGTGCCAGCACGACTGGGGCCCAGTACAGGCAGCCCCAGCATTTT. It codes for CASTTGAQYRQPQHF. Using reference TRBV19 and TRBJ1-5 for the parts outside the CDR3, the full variable domain is DGGITQSPKYLFRKEGQNVTLSCEQNLNHDAMYWYRQDPGQGLRLIYYSQIVNDFQKGDIAEGYSVSREKKESFPLTVTSAQKNPTAFYLCASTTGAQYRQPQHFGDGTRLSIL.

The gene calls are TRBV14 and TRBJ2-5; D unresolved. This CDR3 is 13 amino acids long. V was cut by 2 bases and J by 1 base, with 5 bases left in between. Germline V gene sequence: CDR1 SGHDN, CDR2 FVKESK. The CDR3 DNA sequence: TGTGCCAGCAGCCAATTAATCCAAGAGACCCAGTACTTC. It is translated as CASSQLIQETQYF.

V usage is TRBV28 and J usage is TRBJ2-2; no definite D call. The CDR3 sequence is 18 residues long. V gave up 4 bases and J gave up 6 bases, with 24 bases separating them. Per germline, CDR1 MDHEN and CDR2 SYDVKM. The CDR3 nucleotides are TGTGCCAGCAGTTCGCGCCGATCTCTGAGCTTTATGGCCGGGGAGCTGTTTTTT. It codes for CASSSRRSLSFMAGELFF.

The CDR3: CASSYSTTSSNEQFF. The CDR3 nucleotides are TGTGCCAGCAGTTACTCGACTACTAGCTCCAATGAGCAGTTCTTC. The J gene is TRBJ2-1, the V gene TRBV6-2 or TRBV6-3, with D maybe TRBD2 (6 bases). The CDR3 sequence is 15 residues long. Germline CDR1 and CDR2: MNHEY and SVGEGT. Trimming cost V 0 bases and J 6 bases, with 12 bases left between them.

The V and J genes are TRBV27 and TRBJ2-7; the match to TRBD2 covers 11 bases. This CDR3 contains 15 residues. Germline loops: CDR1 MNHEY, CDR2 SMNVEV (reference sequence). V lost 5 bases, J lost 7 bases, and 10 bases stayed unmatched. This CDR3 reads CASSLTSGTPGEQYF. DNA for the CDR3: TGTGCCAGCAGTCTGACTAGCGGGACCCCGGGTGAGCAGTACTTC.